The next 27 T cell receptor beta chains were all read from a single sample in a study of CD8 T cells in ankylosing spondylitis. TCRdb re-analysed the 5' RACE reads in MiXCR, keeping a single row per CDR3 protein. The data contain some 340,000 distinct CDR3 sequences, 14% to 15% of them seen just once; the ten biggest clones take up 0.9% to 1.2%. The sequenced sample consisted of blood, either unsorted or a sorted T cell fraction (not recorded which). These receptors all come from a male donor with ankylosing spondylitis or in good health (not recorded which).

This clonotype has a handful of counts. The rearrangement joins TRBV5-5 to TRBJ2-1; a weak D match, TRBD1 (5 bases). Germline CDR1 SGHKS, CDR2 YYEKEE (reference sequence). V was pared by 4 bases and J by 2 bases, with 13 bases between. There are 15 residues in the CDR3. CDR3 amino acids: CASSPFQGTYNEQFF. CDR3 nucleotide sequence: TGTGCCAGCAGCCCGTTCCAGGGTACCTACAATGAGCAGTTCTTC.

This clonotype was seen at least ten times. J is TRBJ1-1 and V is TRBV28, with unresolved D. The length of the CDR3 is 13 residues. With 8 bases removed from V and 3 bases from J, the gap between germline ends came to 13 bases. Germline CDR1 reads MDHEN; CDR2 reads SYDVKM. The CDR3 spells CASRETAYTEAFF. The CDR3 bases are TGTGCCAGCCGAGAGACGGCATACACTGAAGCTTTCTTT.

Only a few counts were recorded for this clonotype. The chain recombines TRBV6-5 with TRBJ1-2; 10 positions agree with TRBD1. This CDR3 comprises 14 residues. Trimming took 2 bases from V and 8 from J; bases not matched to a gene: 5. Germline V lookup: CDR1 MNHEY, CDR2 SVGAGI. CDR3 in DNA: TGTGCCAGCAGTTACCGGGACAGGGGCGGAGGCTACACCTTC. This translates into CASSYRDRGGGYTF.

The sample holds a few counts of this clonotype. The J gene is TRBJ1-2, the V gene TRBV5-6; D gene unclear. V dropped 5 bases and J dropped 4 bases, with 12 bases sitting between them. Germline CDR1 and CDR2: SGHDT and YYEEEE. The CDR3 is 13 amino acids. The CDR3 reads CASRVGFGYGYTF. CDR3 sequence (DNA): TGTGCCAGCAGAGTCGGTTTTGGCTATGGCTACACCTTC. Full variable domain (missing parts from reference TRBV5-6 and TRBJ1-2): DAGVTQSPTHLIKTRGQQVTLRCSPKSGHDTVSWYQQALGQGPQFIFQYYEEEERQRGNFPDRFSGHQFPNYSSELNVNALLLGDSALYLCASRVGFGYGYTFGSGTRLTVV.

This rearrangement joins TRBV11-2 to TRBJ2-3; TRBD2 might be the D (6 bases). Germline CDR1 SGHAT, CDR2 FQNNGV. The CDR3 spans 14 residues. Deletions cut 3 bases from V and 0 bases from J, with 7 bases between. In nucleotides, the CDR3 is TGTGCCAGCAGCTTGACTAGAAGCACAGATACGCAGTATTTT. This encodes CASSLTRSTDTQYF.

The V and J genes are TRBV11-2 and TRBJ2-3; 12 bases are shared with TRBD2. The CDR3 is made up of 18 amino acids. Germline V gives CDR1 SGHAT, CDR2 FQNNGV. V gave up 6 bases and J gave up 1 base; unmatched junction bases: 11. The CDR3 is CASRALAGGRTRTDTQYF. The CDR3 DNA reads as TGTGCCAGCAGGGCACTAGCGGGGGGCCGTACCCGCACAGATACGCAGTATTTT.

This clonotype was found a few times. The chain joins TRBV19 to TRBJ2-2, with TRBD1 matching over 7 bases. The CDR3 runs 16 residues. CDR1 LNHDA and CDR2 SQIVND come from the germline V gene (reference sequence). V lost 3 bases to trimming and J lost 0 bases; unmatched junction nucleotides: 4. The CDR3 loop is CASSIVRGPNTGELFF. The CDR3 DNA reads as TGTGCCAGTAGTATCGTGAGGGGGCCGAACACCGGGGAGCTGTTTTTT.

This clonotype has more than one count but fewer than ten. This chain connects TRBV10-3 to TRBJ1-4; no firm D call. CDR3 length: 14 residues. Germline values: CDR1 ENHRY, CDR2 SYGVKD. Trimming pared 8 bases from V and 4 bases from J, leaving 14 bases between. CDR3 loop: CAISPSSDNEKLFF. CDR3 bases: TGTGCCATCTCCCCCTCCTCGGATAATGAAAAACTGTTTTTT.

The chain employs TRBV9 and TRBJ1-1, with D possibly being TRBD1 (5 bases). This CDR3 comprises 14 residues. With 5 bases removed from V and 1 base from J, the gap between germline ends came to 12 bases. CDR1 and CDR2 from the germline V gene are SGDLS and YYNGEE. As DNA, the CDR3 is TGTGCCAGCAGACCAACAGGTCGGAACACTGAAGCTTTCTTT. Translated, it gives CASRPTGRNTEAFF.

This clonotype was detected ten times or more. The CDR3 DNA reads as TGCGCCAGCGGCGGGACAGGGAAGACTGAAGCTTTCTTT. This translates into CASGGTGKTEAFF. This chain links TRBV10-1 with TRBJ1-1; TRBD1 aligns across 9 bases. CDR3 length: 13 residues. V shed 8 bases, J shed 5 bases, and the junction held 6 bases outside the gene matches. Germline lookup yields CDR1 WNHNN and CDR2 SYGVQD (reference sequence).

DNA for the CDR3: TGTGCCAGCAGTTACCCTCGGACAGGGGGTTGGGACGAGCAGTACTTC. Protein: CASSYPRTGGWDEQYF. The chain combines TRBV6-5 with TRBJ2-7; 10 bases match TRBD1. The trim removed 2 bases at V and 5 bases at J, leaving 9 bases unmatched. The CDR3 extends over 16 amino acids. The germline V gene has CDR1 MNHEY and CDR2 SVGAGI.

This clonotype showed up just a few times. The chain couples TRBV4-1 to TRBJ1-1, with a possible D match to TRBD1 (6 bases). This CDR3 contains 11 residues. The germline gives CDR1 MGHRA, CDR2 YSYEKL. V lost 7 bases and J lost 7, with 10 bases in between. The CDR3: CASIKGGEAFF. As DNA, the CDR3 is TGCGCCAGCATAAAGGGGGGTGAAGCTTTCTTT.

This clonotype occurred many times. This sequence joins TRBV5-1 and TRBJ1-2; D perhaps matches TRBD1 (6 bases). V lost 4 bases and J lost 5, with 9 bases in between. Germline CDR1 is SGHRS and CDR2 is YFSETQ. This CDR3 has 12 residues. CDR3 loop: CASSRTDYGYTF. DNA of the CDR3: TGCGCCAGCAGCCGGACAGATTATGGCTACACCTTC.

Note on this clonotype: A read error is possible here, since a much larger clone lies one base away. The gene calls are TRBV20-1 and TRBJ2-3; no clear D. V lost 4 bases to trimming and J lost 0 bases, with 11 bases between them. Germline CDR1 reads DFQATT; CDR2 reads SNEGSKA (reference sequence). CDR3 length: 14 residues. As DNA, the CDR3 is TGCAGTGCTACCTGGGATGGGAGCACAGATACGCAGTATTTT. Translation gives CSATWDGSTDTQYF.

This clonotype was seen more than once but under ten times. The CDR3 nucleotides read TGCGCCAGCAGCTTGGCCGAGGGGCTAGCGGAGCACAATGAGCAGTTCTTC. Protein sequence: CASSLAEGLAEHNEQFF. This chain joins TRBV5-1 and TRBJ2-1, with 7 bases aligning to TRBD2. The CDR3 spans 17 residues. Germline V gives CDR1 SGHRS, CDR2 YFSETQ. The V segment lost 0 bases and the J segment 5 bases; nucleotides outside the gene matches: 11.

The V and J genes are TRBV7-2 and TRBJ2-2, with unresolved D. Germline CDR1 and CDR2: SGHTA and FQGNSA. CDR3 length: 14 amino acids. V lost 5 bases and J 5 bases, leaving 12 bases between the germline ends. The CDR3 protein is CASSTLEWTGELFF. The CDR3 bases are TGTGCCAGCAGCACCCTGGAGTGGACCGGGGAGCTGTTTTTT.

This chain links TRBV20-1 with TRBJ2-4; tentative D call: TRBD1 (5 bases). Trimming removed 3 bases at V and 6 bases at J, with 9 bases between. The germline CDR1 and CDR2 sequences are DFQATT and SNEGSKA (reference sequence). The CDR3 is 12 amino acids. The CDR3 DNA is TGCAGTGCTAGGGGGCAGGGAAACATTCAGTACTTC. It yields the protein CSARGQGNIQYF.

The chain joins TRBV30 to TRBJ1-1; D not resolved. Trimming stripped 5 bases from V and 3 bases from J, with 13 bases between. Germline V gene lookup returns CDR1 GTSNPN and CDR2 SVGIG (reference sequence). The CDR3 has 13 amino acids. The DNA for the CDR3 is TGTGCCTGGGCCCTCCACTCGGACACTGAAGCTTTCTTT. It specifies CAWALHSDTEAFF.

This clonotype was seen a handful of times. The chain is built from TRBV5-6 and TRBJ2-7; D perhaps matches TRBD2 (5 bases). The V gene lost 2 bases and the J gene lost 2 bases, with 14 bases spanning the gap. The germline V gene has CDR1 SGHDT and CDR2 YYEEEE. The CDR3 has 15 residues. The CDR3 sequence is CASSFGRGNPYEQYF. The CDR3 DNA sequence: TGTGCCAGCAGCTTTGGGAGAGGGAACCCCTACGAGCAGTACTTC. The full variable domain, with the rest looked up from reference TRBV5-6 and TRBJ2-7, is DAGVTQSPTHLIKTRGQQVTLRCSPKSGHDTVSWYQQALGQGPQFIFQYYEEEERQRGNFPDRFSGHQFPNYSSELNVNALLLGDSALYLCASSFGRGNPYEQYFGPGTRLTVT.

This clonotype was counted between two and nine times. This chain uses TRBV6-2 or TRBV6-3 with TRBJ1-1; no clear D gene. With 3 bases removed from V and 4 bases from J, the gap between germline ends came to 15 bases. Germline CDR1 MNHEY, CDR2 SVGEGT. CDR3 length: 15 amino acids. CDR3 sequence (DNA): TGTGCCAGCAGTTATTCGCGACAATCGGGCACTGAAGCTTTCTTT. Amino acids: CASSYSRQSGTEAFF.

This clonotype has only a few counts. The V gene is TRBV20-1, the J gene TRBJ1-1; a possible D gene is TRBD1 (6 bases). This CDR3 is 14 amino acids long. Germline CDR1 is DFQATT and CDR2 is SNEGSKA (reference sequence). With 6 bases removed from V and 3 bases from J, the gap between germline ends came to 17 bases. CDR3 in amino acids: CSAAQGGGYTEAFF. In nucleotides, the CDR3 is TGCAGTGCGGCACAGGGAGGGGGGTACACTGAAGCTTTCTTT.

This clonotype was seen only a few times. This chain joins TRBV6-5 and TRBJ2-4; D could derive from TRBD1 or TRBD2 (6 bases each). V lost 2 bases and J 6 bases, leaving 14 bases between the germline ends. Per germline, CDR1 MNHEY and CDR2 SVGAGI. The CDR3 has 15 amino acids. The CDR3 DNA reads TGTGCCAGCAGTTACGCGGGACAATGGGGAAACATTCAGTACTTC. This codes for CASSYAGQWGNIQYF.

This clonotype was seen many times. The rearrangement uses TRBV29-1 and TRBJ1-1; D gene unclear. Germline V gene data show CDR1 as SQVTM and CDR2 as ANQGSEA. The V end was cut by 5 bases, the J end by 1 base, with 8 bases between. This CDR3 has 12 residues. The CDR3 spells CSVNRENTEAFF. The CDR3 DNA is TGCAGCGTTAATAGAGAGAACACTGAAGCTTTCTTT.

This clonotype was seen more than once but under ten times. The chain is built from TRBV6-1 and TRBJ2-1; TRBD1 aligns across 8 bases. J lost 8 bases, V lost 2 bases, and 5 bases had no gene match. Germline V gene data show CDR1 as MNHNS and CDR2 as SASEGT. The CDR3 runs 14 residues. The chain's CDR3 is CASSERQGPDEQFF. Written as DNA, the CDR3 is TGTGCCAGCAGTGAAAGACAGGGGCCGGATGAGCAGTTCTTC.

This clonotype appeared a few times. The V gene is TRBV27, the J gene TRBJ2-3, with D maybe TRBD2 (7 bases). V lost 6 bases to trimming and J lost 8 bases, with 18 bases between them. The CDR3 has 14 residues. The V gene's germline CDR1 is MNHEY and CDR2 SMNVEV (reference sequence). The CDR3 DNA is TGTGCCAGCAGACCGGGAGGTGAGGGGGGTACGCAGTATTTT. This translates into CASRPGGEGGTQYF.

This clonotype was detected only a few times. The chain recombines TRBV13 with TRBJ2-1, with 8 bases aligning to TRBD2. The CDR3 length is 16 residues. V shed 0 bases and J 7 bases; nucleotides not matched to a gene: 8. Germline CDR1 and CDR2: PRHDT and FYEKMQ (reference sequence). CDR3 nucleotide sequence: TGTGCCAGCAGCTTAGGGAGCGGGAGTTTATCTAATGAGCAGTTCTTC. Residues: CASSLGSGSLSNEQFF.

The chain recombines TRBV28 with TRBJ2-7, with D possibly TRBD1 on 6 matching bases. The germline CDR1 and CDR2 sequences are MDHEN and SYDVKM. With 6 bases removed from V and 2 bases from J, the gap between germline ends came to 20 bases. The CDR3 loop spans 16 amino acids. For the CDR3, the DNA is TGTGCCAGCAGGAGTACAGGGTCGGGGAACCCCTACGAGCAGTACTTC. It codes for CASRSTGSGNPYEQYF.